This T cell receptor (beta chain) was sequenced in a study of identifying expanded T cells in peripheral blood. Germline trimming cut 5 bases from V and 1 base from J; bases unmatched to any gene: 5. Looked up from germline, CDR1 is SGHTA and CDR2 is FQGNSA. This CDR3 is built from 15 residues. Here immunoSEQ multiplex PCR was the method, and the copy in TCRdb shows in-frame clones only, minus some. This table holds over 65,000 clones, approximately 90% found once. The clonotype was recovered from a person between 18 and 69 years old in good health. The chain combines TRBV7-2 with TRBJ1-5; 7 nucleotides align to TRBD1. The sample comprised blood. The CDR3: CASSPWDRSNQPQHF. CDR3 DNA: TGTGCCAGCAGCCCATGGGACAGAAGCAATCAGCCCCAGCATTTT.